The entry that follows covers one TCR beta chain sequence. The data derive from a study of cytomegalovirus exposure and HLA in healthy donors. Looked up from germline, CDR1 is SNHLY and CDR2 is FYNNEI. Trimming cost V 10 bases and J 3 bases, with 8 bases left between them. The CDR3 contains 11 residues. Here immunoSEQ multiplex PCR was the method, and the copy in TCRdb shows in-frame clones only, minus some. The sample holds roughly 90,000 clones, 85% seen once. This TCR came from a man younger than 35 in good health and CMV-seropositive. The rearrangement joins TRBV2 to TRBJ2-3, with unresolved D. The sequencing input was PBMCs. The CDR3 loop reads CAKLKTDTQYF. The CDR3 DNA is TGTGCCAAACTTAAAACAGATACGCAGTATTTT. The full variable domain, completed using reference TRBV2 and TRBJ2-3, is EPEVTQTPSHQVTQMGQEVILRCVPISNHLYFYWYRQILGQKVEFLVSFYNNEISEKSEIFDDQFSVERPDGSNFTLKIRSTKLEDSAMYFCAKLKTDTQYFGPGTRLTVL.